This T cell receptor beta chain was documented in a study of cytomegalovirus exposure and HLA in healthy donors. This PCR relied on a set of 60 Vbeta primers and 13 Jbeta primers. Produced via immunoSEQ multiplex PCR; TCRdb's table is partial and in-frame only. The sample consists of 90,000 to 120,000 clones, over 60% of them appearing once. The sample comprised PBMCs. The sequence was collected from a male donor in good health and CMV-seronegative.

CDR3 loop: CASSLARQGEQYF. DNA of the CDR3: TGTGCCAGCAGCTTGGCCCGTCAGGGTGAGCAGTACTTC. The rearrangement links TRBV5-4 to TRBJ2-7; maybe TRBD1 (5 bases). The germline gives CDR1 SGHNT, CDR2 YYREEE (reference sequence). V shed 0 bases and J shed 7 bases, with 11 bases lying between them. CDR3 length equals 13 residues.